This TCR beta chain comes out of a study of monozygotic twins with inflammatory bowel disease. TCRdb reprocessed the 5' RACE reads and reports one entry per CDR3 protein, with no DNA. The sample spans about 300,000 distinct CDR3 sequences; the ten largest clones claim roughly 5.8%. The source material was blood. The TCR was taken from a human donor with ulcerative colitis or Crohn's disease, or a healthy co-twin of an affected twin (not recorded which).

The CDR3 here is CASRIDRTSTDTQYF. The chain is built from TRBV2 and TRBJ2-3; the TCRdb D gene call, TRBD1, has no DNA to confirm it. CDR3 length: 15 amino acids. Germline V gene sequence: CDR1 SNHLY, CDR2 FYNNEI.